One sample yielded the 21 T cell receptor beta chains listed below, sequenced in a study of blood T cell repertoires in COVID-19. Sequencing was performed with immunoSEQ multiplex PCR; in TCRdb, only in-frame clones are kept and a portion is missing. In the table there are 190,000 or so clones, about 80% of which are singletons. The specimen was peripheral blood. These receptors all stem from a human donor with acute or convalescent COVID-19. The donor label of this sample is uncertain.

This clone occurred a few times. The chain combines TRBV20-1 with TRBJ1-1; 7 bases are a match to TRBD1. The CDR3 covers 13 residues. CDR1 and CDR2 from the germline V gene are DFQATT and SNEGSKA (reference sequence). The ends lost 3 bases at V and 4 bases at J; junction bases unmatched: 5. In nucleotides, the CDR3 is TGCAGTGCTAGTGGGAGGGGGCTCACTGAAGCTTTCTTT. Protein sequence: CSASGRGLTEAFF.

The rearrangement links TRBV5-6 to TRBJ2-4; possible D gene TRBD2, 7 bases. The CDR3 is 14 amino acids. Trimming cost V 4 bases and J 7 bases, with 15 bases left between them. Looked up from germline, CDR1 is SGHDT and CDR2 is YYEEEE. CDR3 DNA: TGTGCCAGCAGCCGGGGGGCAGTTTACAACATTCAGTACTTC. Protein sequence: CASSRGAVYNIQYF.

The rearrangement uses TRBV6-5 and TRBJ1-1, with TRBD1 matching over 7 bases. Germline values: CDR1 MNHEY, CDR2 SVGAGI. V shed 8 bases, J shed 4 bases, and the junction held 10 bases outside the gene matches. CDR3 length equals 14 residues. DNA for the CDR3: TGTGCCAGCGGATACAGGGGCAGGGGCACTGAAGCTTTCTTT. Residues: CASGYRGRGTEAFF.

The chain couples TRBV6-5 to TRBJ2-7, with 7 nucleotides matching TRBD2. The germline gives CDR1 MNHEY, CDR2 SVGAGI. This CDR3 is built from 13 residues. Unmatched junction bases numbered 7, after V lost 6 bases and J lost 5 bases. In DNA form, the CDR3 reads TGTGCCAGCAGGCGGGGGACTTCCCACGAGCAGTACTTC. This gives the protein CASRRGTSHEQYF.

The rearrangement joins TRBV2 to TRBJ2-1, with D maybe TRBD1 (6 bases). The V and J ends lost 7 bases and 2 bases respectively, with 9 bases between them. The CDR3 is 13 residues long. Germline V CDR1 and CDR2: SNHLY, FYNNEI. In DNA form, the CDR3 reads TGTGCCAGCAATCGGGACACCTACAATGAGCAGTTCTTC. It encodes CASNRDTYNEQFF.

The CDR3 DNA is TGTGCCAGCAGCCTACTAGCGGGAGGGCCCTATGAGCAGTTCTTC. It yields the protein CASSLLAGGPYEQFF. This chain uses TRBV3-1 (or the pseudogene TRBV3-2) with TRBJ2-1, with 13 bases lining up with TRBD2. The CDR3 length is 15 residues. Germline trimming cut 4 bases from V and 8 bases from J; bases unmatched to any gene: 5. Germline V gives CDR1 LGHDT, CDR2 YNNKEL (reference sequence).

The chain links TRBV21-1 to TRBJ2-1; the table assigns TRBD1, which was not confirmed against the DNA. TRBV21-1 represents a pseudogene. The CDR3 is 16 amino acids. The CDR3 DNA sequence: TGTGCCAGCTTCCGCCCCTCCGGGACACTCTACAATGAGCAGTTCTTC. As protein: CASFRPSGTLYNEQFF.

The V call is TRBV2, the J call TRBJ2-2; 10 bases match TRBD1. The J segment lost 5 bases and the V segment lost 4 bases, leaving 4 bases of the junction unmatched. The germline gives CDR1 SNHLY, CDR2 FYNNEI. The CDR3 loop spans 15 amino acids. The CDR3 sequence: CASSATGQGTGELFF. In DNA form, the CDR3 reads TGTGCCAGCAGTGCTACGGGACAGGGGACCGGGGAGCTGTTTTTT.

This chain joins TRBV5-4 and TRBJ1-3; TRBD1 is a possible D gene (6 bases). CDR1 and CDR2 (germline): SGHNT, YYREEE (reference sequence). With 4 bases removed from V and 0 bases from J, the gap between germline ends came to 8 bases. The CDR3 loop spans 14 amino acids. This CDR3 reads CASSPGASGNTIYF. Here the CDR3 DNA reads TGTGCCAGCAGCCCAGGGGCCTCTGGAAACACCATATATTTT.

CDR3 DNA sequence: TGTGCCAGTAGTACCGAAGCGGGAGCTACCTACGAGCAGTACTTC. Protein product: CASSTEAGATYEQYF. The J gene is TRBJ2-7, the V gene TRBV19, with TRBD2 matching 8 bases. This CDR3 is 15 amino acids long. Germline V gene data show CDR1 as LNHDA and CDR2 as SQIVND (reference sequence). V lost 4 bases, J lost 2 bases, and 7 bases stayed unmatched. The complete variable domain, with remaining parts taken from reference TRBV19 and TRBJ2-7, reads DGGITQSPKYLFRKEGQNVTLSCEQNLNHDAMYWYRQDPGQGLRLIYYSQIVNDFQKGDIAEGYSVSREKKESFPLTVTSAQKNPTAFYLCASSTEAGATYEQYFGPGTRLTVT.

The chain has TRBV5-1 and TRBJ1-5; TRBD1 matches 7 bases. Germline lookup yields CDR1 SGHRS and CDR2 YFSETQ. The CDR3 has 15 amino acids. Trimming cost V 0 bases and J 6 bases; bases outside gene matches: 6. The CDR3 protein is CASSLAGGIGQPQHF. CDR3 DNA sequence: TGCGCCAGCAGCTTGGCAGGGGGGATAGGTCAGCCCCAGCATTTT.

This rearrangement joins TRBV6-5 to TRBJ2-5, with 13 positions matching TRBD2. The CDR3 loop spans 15 amino acids. The germline V gene encodes CDR1 MNHEY and CDR2 SVGAGI. J was trimmed by 7 bases and V by 7 bases; bases with no gene match: 9. CDR3 nucleotide sequence: TGTGCCAGCACCCAAGGACTAGCGGGAGCAGGGACCCAGTACTTC. Protein product: CASTQGLAGAGTQYF.

V gene TRBV20-1 combines with J gene TRBJ2-3; 7 nucleotides agree with TRBD2. Unmatched junction bases numbered 5, after V lost 3 bases and J lost 5 bases. From germline, CDR1 is DFQATT and CDR2 SNEGSKA (reference sequence). This CDR3 contains 13 residues. CDR3: CSASARELDTQYF. The CDR3 DNA sequence: TGCAGTGCTAGTGCGCGGGAGTTAGATACGCAGTATTTT.

This sequence joins TRBV2 and TRBJ1-4; the match to TRBD1 covers 7 bases. The CDR3 contains 14 residues. CDR1 is SNHLY and CDR2 is FYNNEI in the germline V gene. The junction had 6 bases not matched to a gene; V was cut back by 1 base and J by 10 bases. The CDR3: CASSEVRGRGKLFF. The CDR3 bases are TGTGCCAGCAGTGAAGTGAGGGGGCGCGGAAAACTGTTTTTT.

V gene TRBV5-1 combines with J gene TRBJ1-4, with D possibly TRBD1 on 6 matching bases. CDR1 and CDR2 from the germline V gene are SGHRS and YFSETQ. The CDR3 is 17 amino acids. V gave up 1 base and J gave up 2 bases, with 15 bases separating them. The chain's CDR3 is CASSLLAGARTNEKLFF. For the CDR3, the DNA is TGCGCCAGCAGCTTGTTGGCAGGGGCGAGGACTAATGAAAAACTGTTTTTT.

This chain connects TRBV5-8 to TRBJ2-5; 8 bases match TRBD1. This CDR3 contains 15 residues. V lost 4 bases and J lost 2; bases outside the gene matches: 7. From germline, CDR1 is SGHTS and CDR2 YDEGEE. CDR3 sequence (DNA): TGTGCCAGCAGCCCCAGGGGGCGAGGTCAAGAGACCCAGTACTTC. Its translation is CASSPRGRGQETQYF.

This clone was seen only once. The genes are TRBV9 and TRBJ2-7, with 8 nucleotides matching TRBD2. This CDR3 has 14 amino acids. Germline loops: CDR1 SGDLS, CDR2 YYNGEE. With V trimmed by 3 bases and J by 4 bases, 6 bases remained unmatched. The CDR3 is CASSARGGDYEQYF. In DNA form, the CDR3 reads TGTGCCAGCAGCGCCCGGGGGGGCGATTACGAGCAGTACTTC.

The rearrangement uses TRBV28 and TRBJ1-4; no reliable D call. The CDR3 is 13 residues long. Germline CDR1 and CDR2: MDHEN and SYDVKM. V shed 10 bases and J shed 5 bases, with 14 bases lying between them. The CDR3 DNA reads as TGTGCCATTGGGGAGGGCCCAAATGAAAAACTGTTTTTT. Translation gives CAIGEGPNEKLFF.

The chain carries TRBV5-1 and TRBJ2-2; 10 nucleotides match TRBD1. The CDR3 spans 16 residues. Trimming took 4 bases from V and 6 from J; bases not matched to a gene: 9. CDR1 is SGHRS and CDR2 is YFSETQ in the germline V gene. The CDR3 DNA follows: TGCGCCAGCAGCCCGACAGGGGGCAATATCGCCGGGGAGCTGTTTTTT. It is translated as CASSPTGGNIAGELFF.

The genes are TRBV18 and TRBJ2-3; TRBD2 matches at 9 bases. CDR3 length: 17 amino acids. Unmatched junction bases numbered 9, after V lost 3 bases and J lost 2 bases. Germline loops: CDR1 KGHSH, CDR2 LQKENI. The CDR3 reads CASSPVKAGGPTDTQYF. The CDR3 DNA reads TGTGCCAGCTCACCGGTAAAGGCGGGAGGGCCCACAGATACGCAGTATTTT.

The V call is TRBV14, the J call TRBJ1-2, with D possibly TRBD1 on 6 matching bases. CDR1 and CDR2 (germline): SGHDN, FVKESK. This CDR3 comprises 13 residues. Trimming cost V 4 bases and J 8 bases, with 14 bases left between them. CDR3 amino acids: CASSLQGTGGYTF. The CDR3 nucleotides read TGTGCCAGCAGCCTACAGGGCACAGGGGGCTACACCTTC.